The 22 T cell receptor beta chains listed next were all sequenced from one sample in a study of a mutant IDH1 vaccine in newly diagnosed glioma. These receptors lack a known antigen. Sequencing was performed with immunoSEQ multiplex PCR; in TCRdb, only in-frame clones are kept and a portion is missing. This table holds fewer than 150,000 clones, almost 90% found once. The time point here: week 11, during vaccination. Topical imiquimod was applied with each vaccine dose, which held 300 ug of mutant IDH1 20-mer peptide. This specimen consisted of PBMCs, obtained from a glioma patient whose treatment included an IDH1 peptide vaccine. The receptors derive from a woman aged 45-60 years with glioma.

The rearrangement links TRBV15 to TRBJ1-5; possibly TRBD1 for D (5 bases). In germline, CDR1 is LNHNV, CDR2 YYDKDF (reference sequence). Trimming cost V 0 bases and J 5 bases, with 8 bases left between them. The CDR3 is 14 amino acids. CDR3: CATSRDRGHQPQHF. The CDR3 bases are TGTGCCACCAGCAGAGATCGGGGCCATCAGCCCCAGCATTTT. Full variable domain (missing parts from reference TRBV15 and TRBJ1-5): DAMVIQNPRYQVTQFGKPVTLSCSQTLNHNVMYWYQQKSSQAPKLLFHYYDKDFNNEADTPDNFQSRRPNTSFCFLDIRSPGLGDTAMYLCATSRDRGHQPQHFGDGTRLSIL.

V gene TRBV9 combines with J gene TRBJ2-1; tentatively, D is TRBD2 (6 bases). The CDR3 is made up of 14 amino acids. CDR1 and CDR2 (germline): SGDLS, YYNGEE. V was trimmed by 0 bases and J by 4 bases, leaving 8 bases between them. CDR3 nucleotides: TGTGCCAGCAGCGTAGGGGGGACTTACAATGAGCAGTTCTTC. Its translation is CASSVGGTYNEQFF.

In this sample, this clone turned up once. Other DNA sequences within the sample encode an identical CDR3. The chain has TRBV5-1 and TRBJ1-5, with D perhaps TRBD1 (5 bases). V dropped 2 bases and J dropped 2 bases, with 8 bases sitting between them. From germline, CDR1 is SGHRS and CDR2 YFSETQ. CDR3 length equals 14 residues. The CDR3 loop is CASSLEGGNQPQHF. Written as DNA, the CDR3 is TGCGCCAGCAGCTTAGAAGGGGGCAATCAGCCCCAGCATTTT.

The genes are TRBV10-3 and TRBJ1-4; no reliable D call. V shed 0 bases and J shed 0 bases, with 5 bases lying between them. The CDR3 length is 15 residues. Germline lookup yields CDR1 ENHRY and CDR2 SYGVKD. The CDR3 reads CAISESLTTNEKLFF. For the CDR3, the DNA is TGTGCCATCAGTGAGTCTTTGACAACTAATGAAAAACTGTTTTTT.

The CDR3 loop reads CASSPRLAGVLTGELFF. CDR3 bases: TGCGCCAGCAGCCCAAGACTAGCGGGAGTTTTGACCGGGGAGCTGTTTTTT. The chain links TRBV4-1 to TRBJ2-2, with 12 bases aligning to TRBD2. In germline, CDR1 is MGHRA, CDR2 YSYEKL. V shed 4 bases, J shed 5 bases, and the junction held 8 bases outside the gene matches. The CDR3 extends over 17 amino acids.

The chain uses TRBV28 and TRBJ2-7; D unclear. The CDR3 contains 14 residues. Deletions cut 2 bases from V and 0 bases from J, with 8 bases between. Germline CDR1 and CDR2: MDHEN and SYDVKM. The CDR3 nucleotides are TGTGCCAGCAGTTTAGGCCAGATCTCCTACGAGCAGTACTTC. As protein: CASSLGQISYEQYF.

This rearrangement joins TRBV29-1 to TRBJ1-1; D is unclear. The CDR3 has 12 amino acids. CDR1 is SQVTM, CDR2 ANQGSEA, per germline. V gave up 5 bases and J gave up 4 bases, with 11 bases separating them. The CDR3 sequence: CSVSRWGTEAFF. CDR3 DNA: TGCAGCGTTTCCAGGTGGGGCACTGAAGCTTTCTTT.

This clone was detected only a few times. V usage is TRBV10-1 and J usage is TRBJ2-1; D may be TRBD1 or TRBD2 (5 bases each). Germline V gene data show CDR1 as WNHNN and CDR2 as SYGVQD (reference sequence). This CDR3 has 15 amino acids. The V gene lost 6 bases and the J gene lost 8 bases, with 20 bases spanning the gap. CDR3 in amino acids: CASSSREAAGDEQFF. The CDR3 DNA is TGCGCCAGCAGCTCCAGGGAAGCGGCTGGGGATGAGCAGTTCTTC.

The table lists this clone with a count of one. The genes are TRBV28 and TRBJ1-1; D gene ambiguous. Germline V gives CDR1 MDHEN, CDR2 SYDVKM. This CDR3 contains 12 residues. V lost 5 bases and J 4 bases, leaving 8 bases between the germline ends. The CDR3 here is CASSPMGTEAFF. CDR3 DNA: TGTGCCAGCAGTCCCATGGGCACTGAAGCTTTCTTT.

The chain has TRBV30 and TRBJ2-2, with TRBD1 matching over 7 bases. V dropped 1 base and J dropped 2; count of bases not matched to a gene: 4. CDR1 is GTSNPN and CDR2 is SVGIG in the germline V gene (reference sequence). CDR3 size: 15 residues. CDR3 sequence: CAWSDWTGNTGELFF. In DNA form, the CDR3 reads TGTGCCTGGAGTGATTGGACAGGCAACACCGGGGAGCTGTTTTTT. Full variable domain (rest looked up from reference TRBV30 and TRBJ2-2): SQTIHQWPATLVQPVGSPLSLECTVEGTSNPNLYWYRQAAGRGLQLLFYSVGIGQISSEVPQNLSASRPQDRQFILSSKKLLLSDSGFYLCAWSDWTGNTGELFFGEGSRLTVL.

The V and J genes are TRBV7-9 and TRBJ1-6; TRBD1 matches at 10 bases. The germline gives CDR1 SEHNR, CDR2 FQNEAQ (reference sequence). Trimming took 6 bases from V and 9 from J; bases not matched to a gene: 8. The CDR3 runs to 15 residues. The CDR3 here is CASSYGQGESSPLHF. The CDR3 nucleotides read TGTGCCAGCAGTTACGGACAGGGGGAAAGTTCACCCCTCCACTTT.

The chain has TRBV19 and TRBJ2-7, with no clear D. Germline V CDR1 and CDR2: LNHDA, SQIVND (reference sequence). The CDR3 has 13 residues. V lost 3 bases to trimming and J lost 0 bases, with 6 bases between them. This CDR3 is CASSIGSSYEQYF. The CDR3, as DNA: TGTGCCAGTAGTATCGGCAGCTCCTACGAGCAGTACTTC.

The chain couples TRBV5-6 to TRBJ1-6; tentative D call: TRBD1 (5 bases). Germline CDR1 SGHDT, CDR2 YYEEEE. This CDR3 comprises 16 residues. Trimming removed 3 bases at V and 7 bases at J, with 17 bases between. CDR3 coding DNA: TGTGCCAGCAGCTCCCCTTTGGGGGTAATGAATTCACCCCTCCACTTT. This codes for CASSSPLGVMNSPLHF.

The rearrangement joins TRBV10-3 to TRBJ2-4; 10 bases align to TRBD1. The germline gives CDR1 ENHRY, CDR2 SYGVKD. With V trimmed by 8 bases and J by 3 bases, 4 bases remained unmatched. This CDR3 has 14 amino acids. CDR3 in DNA: TGTGCCATCGGGACAGGGGATGGCAAAAACATTCAGTACTTC. It is translated as CAIGTGDGKNIQYF.

This clone was detected only once. This chain joins TRBV29-1 and TRBJ2-1; possible D gene TRBD1, 6 bases. There are 14 residues in the CDR3. V lost 8 bases and J lost 0, with 14 bases in between. CDR1 is SQVTM, CDR2 ANQGSEA, per germline. CDR3 loop: CSSRTDYSYNEQFF. The DNA for the CDR3 is TGCAGCTCTAGGACAGACTACTCCTACAATGAGCAGTTCTTC.

The sample holds a few counts of this clone. The genes are TRBV19 and TRBJ1-2; 7 bases are a match to TRBD1. The ends lost 9 bases at V and 10 bases at J; junction bases unmatched: 8. Germline CDR1 LNHDA, CDR2 SQIVND (reference sequence). This CDR3 spans 11 amino acids. The CDR3 region has the DNA TGTGCCAGCCGACAGGGTCTAGCCTACACCTTC. Amino acids: CASRQGLAYTF.

The V and J genes are TRBV27 and TRBJ2-7; 7 bases fit TRBD2. Germline values: CDR1 MNHEY, CDR2 SMNVEV (reference sequence). This CDR3 contains 14 residues. J was trimmed by 5 bases and V by 6 bases; bases with no gene match: 10. The CDR3 bases are TGTGCCAGCAGCAAAGGGCGGGAGTTTCACGAGCAGTACTTC. Translated, it gives CASSKGREFHEQYF.

The rearrangement joins TRBV7-9 to TRBJ2-7; D remains ambiguous. This CDR3 is 13 amino acids long. CDR1 SEHNR and CDR2 FQNEAQ come from the germline V gene (reference sequence). V lost 5 bases, J lost 6 bases, and 14 bases lay in between. CDR3 sequence (DNA): TGTGCCAGCAGCCCCCAGAGCGTCGGCGAGCAGTACTTC. Translation gives CASSPQSVGEQYF.

The rearrangement links TRBV6-1 to TRBJ2-2, with 8 bases aligning to TRBD2. The V and J ends lost 7 bases and 6 bases, in that order; junction bases with no gene match: 10. CDR1 and CDR2 (germline): MNHNS, SASEGT. This CDR3 has 15 residues. The DNA of the CDR3 is TGTGCCAGCACTGGACTAGCTTATGTCCCCGGGGAGCTGTTTTTT. This sequence encodes CASTGLAYVPGELFF.

V and J are TRBV5-1 and TRBJ2-3; 11 bases line up with TRBD2. Unmatched junction bases numbered 4, after V lost 4 bases and J lost 0 bases. Germline values: CDR1 SGHRS, CDR2 YFSETQ. The CDR3 loop spans 16 amino acids. CDR3 residues: CASSGTSGSSTDTQYF. The DNA of the CDR3 is TGCGCCAGCAGCGGGACTAGCGGCTCTAGCACAGATACGCAGTATTTT.

The rearrangement joins TRBV28 to TRBJ2-1; 10 bases are a match to TRBD2. The length of the CDR3 is 15 residues. Germline CDR1 and CDR2: MDHEN and SYDVKM. V shed 3 bases and J 6 bases; nucleotides not matched to a gene: 5. The CDR3 bases are TGTGCCAGCAGTTTCCTGAGCGGGAGGGTCAATGAGCAGTTCTTC. Translated: CASSFLSGRVNEQFF.

The gene calls are TRBV11-2 and TRBJ1-5; D call uncertain. V lost 0 bases to trimming and J lost 9 bases, with 12 bases between them. This CDR3 has 14 residues. Germline CDR1 is SGHAT and CDR2 is FQNNGV. CDR3 sequence (DNA): TGTGCCAGCAGCTTAGATCCCGGGGTCCGGCCCCAGCATTTT. Translated, it gives CASSLDPGVRPQHF.